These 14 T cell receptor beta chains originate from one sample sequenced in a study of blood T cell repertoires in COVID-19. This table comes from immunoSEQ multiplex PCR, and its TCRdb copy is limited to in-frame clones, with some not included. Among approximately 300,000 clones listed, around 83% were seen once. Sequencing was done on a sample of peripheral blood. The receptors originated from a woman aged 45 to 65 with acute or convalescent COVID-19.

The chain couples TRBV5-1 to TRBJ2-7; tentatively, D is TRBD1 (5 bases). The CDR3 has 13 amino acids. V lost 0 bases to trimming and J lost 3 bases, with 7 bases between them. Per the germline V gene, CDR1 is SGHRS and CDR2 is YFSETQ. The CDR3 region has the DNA TGCGCCAGCAGCTTGGGCAGGGACTACGAGCAGTACGTC. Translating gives CASSLGRDYEQYV.

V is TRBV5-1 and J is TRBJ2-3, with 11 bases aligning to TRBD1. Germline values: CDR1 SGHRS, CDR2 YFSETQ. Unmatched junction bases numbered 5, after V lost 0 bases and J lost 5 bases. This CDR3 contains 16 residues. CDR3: CASSLVGQGAGDTQYF. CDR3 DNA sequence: TGCGCCAGCAGCTTGGTTGGACAGGGGGCTGGAGATACGCAGTATTTT.

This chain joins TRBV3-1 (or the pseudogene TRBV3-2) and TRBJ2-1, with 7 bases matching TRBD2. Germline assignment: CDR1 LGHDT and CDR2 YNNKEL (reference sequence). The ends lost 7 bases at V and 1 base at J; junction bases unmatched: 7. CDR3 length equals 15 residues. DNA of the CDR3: TGTGCCAGCAACCTTGGGGGGGGGTCCTACAATGAGCAGTTCTTC. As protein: CASNLGGGSYNEQFF.

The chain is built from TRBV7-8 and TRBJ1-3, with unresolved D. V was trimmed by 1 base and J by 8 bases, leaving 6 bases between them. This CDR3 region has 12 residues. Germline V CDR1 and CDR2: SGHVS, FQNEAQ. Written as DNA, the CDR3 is TGTGCCAGCAGCTTAGTCCCGTACACCATATATTTT. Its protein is CASSLVPYTIYF.

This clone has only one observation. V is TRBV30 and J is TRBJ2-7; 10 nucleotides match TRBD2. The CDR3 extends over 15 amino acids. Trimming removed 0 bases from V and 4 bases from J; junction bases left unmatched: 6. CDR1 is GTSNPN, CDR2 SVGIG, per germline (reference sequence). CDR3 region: CAWSVSSGSIYEQYF. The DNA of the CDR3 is TGTGCCTGGAGTGTATCTAGCGGGAGTATTTACGAGCAGTACTTC.

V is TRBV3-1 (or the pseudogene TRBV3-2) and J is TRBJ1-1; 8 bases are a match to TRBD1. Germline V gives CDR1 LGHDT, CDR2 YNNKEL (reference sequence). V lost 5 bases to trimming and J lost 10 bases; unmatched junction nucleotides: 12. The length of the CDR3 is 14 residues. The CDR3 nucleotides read TGTGCCAGCAGCAACAACCGGGACAGGATTCGAGCTTTCTTT. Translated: CASSNNRDRIRAFF.

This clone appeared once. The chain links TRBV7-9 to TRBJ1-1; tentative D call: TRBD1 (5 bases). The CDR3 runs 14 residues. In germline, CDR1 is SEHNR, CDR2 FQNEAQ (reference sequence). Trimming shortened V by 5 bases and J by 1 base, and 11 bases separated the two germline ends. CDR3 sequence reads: CASSVNQGNTEAFF. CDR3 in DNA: TGTGCCAGCAGCGTAAACCAGGGGAACACTGAAGCTTTCTTT. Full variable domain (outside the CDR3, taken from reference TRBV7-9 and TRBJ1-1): DTGVSQNPRHKITKRGQNVTFRCDPISEHNRLYWYRQTLGQGPEFLTYFQNEAQLEKSRLLSDRFSAERPKGSFSTLEIQRTEQGDSAMYLCASSVNQGNTEAFFGQGTRLTVV.

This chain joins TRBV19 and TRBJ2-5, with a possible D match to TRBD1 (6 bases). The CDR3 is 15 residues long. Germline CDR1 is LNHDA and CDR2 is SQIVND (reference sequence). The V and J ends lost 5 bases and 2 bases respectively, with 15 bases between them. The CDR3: CASSQATGLQETQYF. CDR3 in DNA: TGTGCCAGTAGTCAAGCTACAGGGCTACAAGAGACCCAGTACTTC.

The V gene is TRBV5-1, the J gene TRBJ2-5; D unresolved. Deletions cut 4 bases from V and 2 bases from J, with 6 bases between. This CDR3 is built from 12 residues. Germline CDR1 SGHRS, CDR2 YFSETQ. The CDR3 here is CASSLEQETQYF. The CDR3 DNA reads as TGCGCCAGCAGCCTCGAGCAAGAGACCCAGTACTTC.

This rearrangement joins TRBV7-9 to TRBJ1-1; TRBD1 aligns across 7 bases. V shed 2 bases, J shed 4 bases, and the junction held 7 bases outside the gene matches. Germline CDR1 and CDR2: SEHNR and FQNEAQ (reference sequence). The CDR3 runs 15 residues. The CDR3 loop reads CASSLWDSTGTEAFF. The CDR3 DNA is TGTGCCAGCAGCTTATGGGACAGTACGGGCACTGAAGCTTTCTTT.

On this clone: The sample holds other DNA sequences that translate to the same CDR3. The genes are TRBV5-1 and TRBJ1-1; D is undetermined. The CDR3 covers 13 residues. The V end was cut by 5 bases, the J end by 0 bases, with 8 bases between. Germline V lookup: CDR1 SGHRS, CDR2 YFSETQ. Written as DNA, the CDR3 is TGCGCCAGCAGACAGAGTATGAACACTGAAGCTTTCTTT. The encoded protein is CASRQSMNTEAFF.

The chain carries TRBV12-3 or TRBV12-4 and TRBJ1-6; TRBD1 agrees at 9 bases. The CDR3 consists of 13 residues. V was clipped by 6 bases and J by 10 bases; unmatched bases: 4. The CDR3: CASSRQGGSPLHF. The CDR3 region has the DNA TGTGCCAGCAGCAGACAGGGGGGCTCACCCCTCCACTTT.

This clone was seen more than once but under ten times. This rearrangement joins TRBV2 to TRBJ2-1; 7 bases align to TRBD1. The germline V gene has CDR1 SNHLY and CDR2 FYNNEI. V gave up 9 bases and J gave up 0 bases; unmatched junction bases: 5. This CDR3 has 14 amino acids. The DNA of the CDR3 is TGTGCCAGTAAGACAGGGAGCTCCTACAATGAGCAGTTCTTC. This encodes CASKTGSSYNEQFF.

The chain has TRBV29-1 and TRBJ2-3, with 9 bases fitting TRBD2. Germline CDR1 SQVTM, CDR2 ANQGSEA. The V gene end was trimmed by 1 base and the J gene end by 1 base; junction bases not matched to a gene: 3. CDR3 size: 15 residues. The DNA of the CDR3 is TGCAGCGTTGAAGGAGTAGCGGGGGGCACAGATACGCAGTATTTT. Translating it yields CSVEGVAGGTDTQYF.